This T cell receptor (beta chain) emerged from a study of beta chain features in type 1 diabetes. Overall study context: Similarity in age, gender and cell yields was seen between patients and healthy donors. Findings and caveats of the study: Type 1 diabetes patients showed a moderate but significant shortening of TCRB CDR3s in all four CD4+ subsets.

CDR3 length: 14 amino acids. Germline loops: CDR1 SGHTA, CDR2 FQGNSA. TCRB transcripts that were expressed got sequenced, as all of the isolated RNA had been reverse transcribed. Method: immunoSEQ multiplex PCR; TCRdb's copy keeps in-frame clones and lacks some. The table includes hundreds of thousands of clones, 10% to 15% detected once. This clone has only a few counts. Its antigen is still unknown. Mismatch with germline at one junction end may stem from a read error. Distinct nucleotide sequences in the sample also encode this CDR3. The TCR originated in a man aged 18 to 30 in good health. Sample: naive CD4+ T cells from blood. This chain links TRBV7-2 with TRBJ2-7, with TRBD2 identical over 11 bases. CDR3 DNA sequence: TGTGCCAGCAGCCTAGCGGGAGGTTCCTACGAGCAGTACTTC. This sequence encodes CASSLAGGSYEQYF.